Listed here are 14 T cell receptor beta chains from one sample, sequenced in a study of brain T cells in children with intractable seizures. Regarding time point: blood from clinic visit 5 months post-surgery; TSC patient then seizure free. The protocol was immunoSEQ multiplex PCR, while the TCRdb copy is restricted to in-frame clones and leaves out a portion. This table has about 340,000 clones, 93% appearing once. The sample consisted of peripheral blood, taken 4 to 5 months after surgery. These receptors came from a boy less than two years old with tuberous sclerosis and intractable seizures.

The chain is built from TRBV15 and TRBJ2-5; D unresolved. CDR3 length equals 14 residues. The V gene lost 2 bases and the J gene lost 1 base, with 8 bases spanning the gap. The germline V gene has CDR1 LNHNV and CDR2 YYDKDF (reference sequence). The DNA of the CDR3 is TGTGCCACCAGCAGAACACGTAGCCAAGAGACCCAGTACTTC. This translates into CATSRTRSQETQYF.

The V gene is TRBV19, the J gene TRBJ1-1, with 7 bases matching TRBD1. The CDR3 contains 14 residues. Germline V lookup: CDR1 LNHDA, CDR2 SQIVND (reference sequence). The trim removed 5 bases at V and 4 bases at J, leaving 7 bases unmatched. DNA for the CDR3: TGTGCCAGTAGTTCACAGGGGTCGGGCACTGAAGCTTTCTTT. This encodes CASSSQGSGTEAFF. Full variable domain (rest looked up from reference TRBV19 and TRBJ1-1): DGGITQSPKYLFRKEGQNVTLSCEQNLNHDAMYWYRQDPGQGLRLIYYSQIVNDFQKGDIAEGYSVSREKKESFPLTVTSAQKNPTAFYLCASSSQGSGTEAFFGQGTRLTVV.

The chain carries TRBV9 and TRBJ1-3; no clear D. CDR1 SGDLS and CDR2 YYNGEE come from the germline V gene. The CDR3 totals 15 residues. V lost 3 bases to trimming and J lost 0 bases, with 10 bases between them. The CDR3 nucleotides read TGTGCCAGCAGCGGGTCGGGCGTCTCTGGAAACACCATATATTTT. As protein: CASSGSGVSGNTIYF.

This chain links TRBV3-1 (or the pseudogene TRBV3-2) with TRBJ1-1; D is unresolved. Looked up from germline, CDR1 is LGHDT and CDR2 is YNNKEL (reference sequence). This CDR3 is 15 amino acids long. Trimming left V 2 bases short and J 1 base short, with 11 bases between. DNA of the CDR3: TGTGCCAGCAGCCAAACGGACCCATGGAACACTGAAGCTTTCTTT. Protein sequence: CASSQTDPWNTEAFF.

The V and J genes are TRBV4-1 and TRBJ2-7, with D perhaps TRBD1 or TRBD2 (5 bases each). There are 15 residues in the CDR3. Per the germline V gene, CDR1 is MGHRA and CDR2 is YSYEKL. The germline V and J ends were trimmed by 0 bases and 3 bases, with 12 bases remaining between them. The CDR3 coding sequence is TGCGCCAGCAGCCAAGATCCACAGGAGGACTACGAGCAGTACTTC. The encoded protein is CASSQDPQEDYEQYF.

The chain has TRBV9 and TRBJ1-1; a possible D gene is TRBD1 (5 bases). Per germline, CDR1 SGDLS and CDR2 YYNGEE. Trimming removed 3 bases at V and 4 bases at J, with 10 bases between. CDR3 length: 13 residues. The CDR3 bases are TGTGCCAGCAGCGCCGGGGGAGGCACTGAAGCTTTCTTT. It translates to CASSAGGGTEAFF.

DNA for the CDR3: TGTGCCACCAGTGATTTAGCGGGTGGTACTGAAGCTTTCTTT. Translating gives CATSDLAGGTEAFF. The rearrangement uses TRBV24-1 and TRBJ1-1, with D unclear. This CDR3 is 14 amino acids long. Trimming stripped 1 base from V and 5 bases from J, with 10 bases between. Per germline, CDR1 KGHDR and CDR2 SFDVKD.

The chain carries TRBV6-5 and TRBJ2-2; D not certain. Germline V CDR1 and CDR2: MNHEY, SVGAGI. The CDR3 contains 14 residues. Trimming left V 8 bases short and J 5 bases short, with 15 bases between. The DNA for the CDR3 is TGTGCCAGCGGTCTACGGGCTGGTACCGGGGAGCTGTTTTTT. Translation: CASGLRAGTGELFF.

This clone is a singleton in its sample. V gene TRBV27 combines with J gene TRBJ2-7, with a possible D match to TRBD2 (8 bases). Trimming left V 6 bases short and J 7 bases short, with 22 bases between. CDR1 is MNHEY and CDR2 is SMNVEV in the germline V gene (reference sequence). The CDR3 sequence is 15 residues long. CDR3 in amino acids: CASRSGGGGLREQYF. CDR3 coding DNA: TGTGCCAGCAGATCGGGAGGGGGCGGCTTGAGGGAGCAGTACTTC.

The genes are TRBV6-5 and TRBJ2-3; no clear D gene. V lost 7 bases and J lost 2, with 10 bases in between. The CDR3 has 13 residues. Germline V gene lookup returns CDR1 MNHEY and CDR2 SVGAGI. The DNA for the CDR3 is TGTGCCAGCAATCTGACACCCACAGATACGCAGTATTTT. This codes for CASNLTPTDTQYF.

The CDR3 DNA sequence: TGTGCCAGCACTCGAACCGGGACAGGGAATAATTCACCCCTCCACTTT. Translated, it gives CASTRTGTGNNSPLHF. The chain is built from TRBV25-1 and TRBJ1-6; 9 nucleotides match TRBD1. Trimming at V came to 7 bases and at J to 5 bases, leaving 9 bases not matched to a gene. Germline values: CDR1 MGHDK, CDR2 SYGVNS. The CDR3 runs to 16 residues.

This chain uses TRBV6-1 with TRBJ1-4; D may be TRBD1 (5 bases). This CDR3 comprises 15 residues. The V gene's germline CDR1 is MNHNS and CDR2 SASEGT. Trimming left V 5 bases short and J 4 bases short, with 14 bases between. In DNA form, the CDR3 reads TGTGCCAGCAGTTGGGGACGGAGAAATAATGAAAAACTGTTTTTT. It specifies CASSWGRRNNEKLFF.

This clone was observed a single time. This chain joins TRBV19 and TRBJ2-7; 8 bases are a match to TRBD1. The length of the CDR3 is 13 residues. After removal of 5 bases from V and 6 bases from J, the junction contained 6 bases not matched to a gene. From germline, CDR1 is LNHDA and CDR2 SQIVND (reference sequence). The CDR3, as DNA: TGTGCCAGTAGTCGGCAGGGGGCGGTCGAGCAGTACTTC. Translation gives CASSRQGAVEQYF.

The rearrangement joins TRBV13 to TRBJ1-2, with D possibly TRBD1 on 6 matching bases. The V gene's germline CDR1 is PRHDT and CDR2 FYEKMQ (reference sequence). Trimming left V 8 bases short and J 4 bases short, with 14 bases between. CDR3 length equals 13 residues. As DNA, the CDR3 is TGTGCCAGCCCCCGAGTAGGGGGCTATGGCTACACCTTC. It is translated as CASPRVGGYGYTF. The full variable domain, completed using reference TRBV13 and TRBJ1-2, is AAGVIQSPRHLIKEKRETATLKCYPIPRHDTVYWYQQGPGQDPQFLISFYEKMQSDKGSIPDRFSAQQFSDYHSELNMSSLELGDSALYFCASPRVGGYGYTFGSGTRLTVV.